The clone carrying this TCR beta chain was observed a single time. The CDR3 runs to 14 residues. In germline, CDR1 is SGHNT, CDR2 YYREEE (reference sequence). V was cut by 2 bases and J by 0 bases, with 5 bases left in between. The sample is drawn from a study of blood T cell repertoires in COVID-19. About the study: Acute and convalescent COVID-19 samples came from the United States, Italy and Spain. T cells, B-cell-depleted T cells, or PBMCs provided the cDNA or gDNA that served as material.

As originally analysed: How many nucleated cells were present was estimated from reference gene primer amplification. Produced via immunoSEQ multiplex PCR; TCRdb's table is partial and in-frame only. V, J and clone size are those of that table, while D and trimming were read from the DNA. Altogether approximately 10,000 clones are present, approximately 89% being singletons, with the ten largest covering approximately 4.3%. The sample consisted of peripheral blood. The chain joins TRBV5-4 to TRBJ2-2, with D uncertain. The clonotype comes from a human donor in a cohort sampled during active COVID-19. CDR3 sequence: CASSLRANTGELFF. CDR3 nucleotides: TGTGCCAGCAGCTTAAGAGCGAACACCGGGGAGCTGTTTTTT. Combining the CDR3 with reference TRBV5-4 and TRBJ2-2 gives the whole variable domain ETGVTQSPTHLIKTRGQQVTLRCSSQSGHNTVSWYQQALGQGPQFIFQYYREEENGRGNFPPRFSGLQFPNYSSELNVNALELDDSALYLCASSLRANTGELFFGEGSRLTVL.